The present T cell receptor (beta chain) was sequenced within a study of T cells in Graves' hyperthyroidism and ophthalmopathy. Uncontrolled infections, other autoimmune diseases, pregnancy or lactation led to exclusion of patients. PBMCs were obtained from approximately 10 ml fresh peripheral blood. On this clonotype itself: Mismatch with germline at one junction end may stem from a read error.

RNA transcripts provided the source from which TCR beta CDR3 regions were amplified. The primer set for the first-round RT-PCR of the TCR CDR3 was HTBI. TCRdb re-analysed the multiplex PCR reads in MiXCR, keeping a single row per CDR3 protein. The data show fewer than 450,000 distinct CDR3 sequences, roughly 15% seen once. The V gene's germline CDR1 is SGHDT and CDR2 YYEEEE. The CDR3 contains 15 residues. This sequence joins TRBV5-6 and TRBJ1-5; unclear D gene. This TCR came from a woman aged 55-69 years with Graves' ophthalmopathy. The sample was blood. The CDR3 DNA is TGTGCCGGCAGCTTTTATGGGCATAGCAATCAGCCCCAGCATTTT. It codes for CAGSFYGHSNQPQHF.